The entry below gives a single T cell receptor (beta chain) sequence along with its context. Profiling relied on immunoSEQ multiplex PCR, and the TCRdb table lists in-frame clones only, not all of them. The sample has about 90,000 clones; 90% are singletons. This CDR3 comprises 14 residues. CDR1 and CDR2 from the germline V gene are SGHAT and FQNNGV. The V segment lost 5 bases and the J segment 4 bases; nucleotides outside the gene matches: 4. Each patient contributed between 1 and 8 total time points of blood mononuclear cells, pretreatment and during treatment. This entry is derived from a study of PD-L1 blockade in urothelial cancer. As for the study in general: Bladder-origin urothelial cancer in males described twenty-five of the 29 patients. Patients had undergone 0 to 3 prior chemotherapy regimens. Analysis of the blood was performed 3 weeks (second dose) and 6 weeks after treatment start.

V and J are TRBV11-2 and TRBJ2-2; 7 bases align to TRBD1. The sample in question was PBMCs, obtained around atezolizumab (anti-PD-L1) treatment. This TCR was recovered from a man aged 60 to 75 with urothelial cancer. This CDR3 is CASSQDRVTGELFF. Written as DNA, the CDR3 is TGTGCCAGCAGCCAAGACAGGGTCACCGGGGAGCTGTTTTTT.